Listed here is a single T cell receptor beta chain. What it binds is unknown. The study ran its PCR with 60 Vbeta and 13 Jbeta primers. Libraries were prepared by immunoSEQ multiplex PCR; TCRdb keeps only in-frame clonotypes and omits some of them. Of 160,000 or so clones in the sample, over 70% were seen once. Germline CDR1 reads SNHLY; CDR2 reads FYNNEI. This CDR3 is 17 amino acids long. J gave up 3 bases and V 6 bases, and 14 bases lay outside the gene matches. This specimen belongs to a study of cytomegalovirus exposure and HLA in healthy donors. Overall study results and limits: Accounts indicate the classifier identified cytomegalovirus status with strong specificity and sensitivity. Data from an earlier analysis indicated that most TCR beta V segments were productive either about 87% or about 30% of the time.

The chain links TRBV2 to TRBJ2-3, with 8 bases aligning to TRBD1. Sample: PBMCs. This clonotype was sampled from a man aged 50 to 60 in good health and CMV-seropositive. CDR3 nucleotides: TGTGCCAGCAGCTCCGCCCGGCGGACAGGGAGGACAGATACGCAGTATTTT. This codes for CASSSARRTGRTDTQYF.